This section outlines one TCR beta chain sequence together with its context. Its specificity is not known. The sample comes from a study of shared clonotypes between healthy human individuals. On the study more broadly: Plates per donor: three CD4 naive, three CD4 memory, two CD8 naive, one CD8 memory.

General study findings and limits: The sharing of roughly 5% of naive CD4 clonotypes was seen across a handful of donors.

Naive-designated CD8 cells lacked CD45RO, were positively enriched for CCR7, and omitted terminally differentiated effector memory CD45RA+ cells. Healthy adults negative for HIV, lacking recent acute infections or vaccinations, served as donors. Trimming left V 2 bases short and J 4 bases short, with 11 bases between. This CDR3 comprises 15 residues. The germline V gene encodes CDR1 SGHVS and CDR2 FQNEAQ. Measured with immunoSEQ multiplex PCR; TCRdb has only the in-frame clones, and not every one. The repertoire consists of hundreds of thousands of clones, with roughly 96% occurring once and the leading ten covering less than 0.12%.

Sequencing used naive CD8+ T cells sorted from blood. This TCR was recovered from a woman in her twenties or thirties in good health. The V gene is TRBV7-8, the J gene TRBJ2-2; tentatively, D is TRBD1 or TRBD2 (5 bases each). CDR3 in amino acids: CASSLRGAGTGELFF. CDR3 sequence (DNA): TGTGCCAGCAGCTTAAGAGGGGCTGGCACCGGGGAGCTGTTTTTT.